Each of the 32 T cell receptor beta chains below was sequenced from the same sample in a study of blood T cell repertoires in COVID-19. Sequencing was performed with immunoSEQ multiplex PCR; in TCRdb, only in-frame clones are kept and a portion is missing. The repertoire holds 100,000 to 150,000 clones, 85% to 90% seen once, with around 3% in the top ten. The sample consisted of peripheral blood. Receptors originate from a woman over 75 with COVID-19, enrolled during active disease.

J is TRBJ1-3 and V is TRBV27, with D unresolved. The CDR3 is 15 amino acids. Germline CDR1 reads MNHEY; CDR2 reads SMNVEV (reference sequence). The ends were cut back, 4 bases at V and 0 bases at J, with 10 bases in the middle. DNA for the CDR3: TGTGCCAGCAGTTCCCACCGGAGCTCTGGAAACACCATATATTTT. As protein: CASSSHRSSGNTIYF.

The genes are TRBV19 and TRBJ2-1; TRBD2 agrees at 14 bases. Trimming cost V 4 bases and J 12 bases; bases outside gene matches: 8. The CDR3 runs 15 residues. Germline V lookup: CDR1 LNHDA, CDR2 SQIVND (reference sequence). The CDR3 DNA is TGTGCCAGTAGTACGACTAGCGGGAGGGGATCGGGGCAGTTCTTC. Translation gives CASSTTSGRGSGQFF. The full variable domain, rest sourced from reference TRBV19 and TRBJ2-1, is DGGITQSPKYLFRKEGQNVTLSCEQNLNHDAMYWYRQDPGQGLRLIYYSQIVNDFQKGDIAEGYSVSREKKESFPLTVTSAQKNPTAFYLCASSTTSGRGSGQFFGPGTRLTVL.

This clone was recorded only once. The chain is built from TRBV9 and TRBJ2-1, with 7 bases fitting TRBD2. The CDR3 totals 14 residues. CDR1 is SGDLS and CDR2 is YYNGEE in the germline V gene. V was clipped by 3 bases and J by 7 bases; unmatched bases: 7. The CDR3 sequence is CASSGGGSVNEQFF. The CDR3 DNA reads TGTGCCAGCAGCGGAGGCGGGAGTGTTAATGAGCAGTTCTTC.

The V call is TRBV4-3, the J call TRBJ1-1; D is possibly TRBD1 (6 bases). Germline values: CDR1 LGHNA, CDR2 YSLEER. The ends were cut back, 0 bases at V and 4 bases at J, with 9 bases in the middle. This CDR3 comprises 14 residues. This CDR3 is CASSQDGGLTEAFF. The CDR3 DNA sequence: TGCGCCAGCAGCCAAGACGGGGGGCTCACTGAAGCTTTCTTT.

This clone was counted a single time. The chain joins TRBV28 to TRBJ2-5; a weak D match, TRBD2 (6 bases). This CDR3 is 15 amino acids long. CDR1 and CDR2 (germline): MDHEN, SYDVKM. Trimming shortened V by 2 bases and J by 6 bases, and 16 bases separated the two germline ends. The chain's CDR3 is CASSLGGFEGQTQYF. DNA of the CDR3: TGTGCCAGCAGTTTAGGGGGGTTCGAGGGACAGACCCAGTACTTC.

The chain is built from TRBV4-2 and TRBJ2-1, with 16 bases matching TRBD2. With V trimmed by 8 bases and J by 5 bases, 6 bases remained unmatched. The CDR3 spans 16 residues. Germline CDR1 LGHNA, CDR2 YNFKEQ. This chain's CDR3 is CASGGLAGGPDNEQFF. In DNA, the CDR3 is TGTGCCAGCGGGGGACTAGCGGGAGGGCCTGACAATGAGCAGTTCTTC.

The CDR3 here is CASSLSGTQDEQYF. CDR3 in DNA: TGCGCCAGCAGCTTGTCCGGGACTCAGGACGAGCAGTACTTC. The V call is TRBV5-1, the J call TRBJ2-7; a possible D gene is TRBD2 (6 bases). This CDR3 spans 14 amino acids. V was trimmed by 1 base and J by 5 bases, leaving 13 bases between them. Per germline, CDR1 SGHRS and CDR2 YFSETQ.

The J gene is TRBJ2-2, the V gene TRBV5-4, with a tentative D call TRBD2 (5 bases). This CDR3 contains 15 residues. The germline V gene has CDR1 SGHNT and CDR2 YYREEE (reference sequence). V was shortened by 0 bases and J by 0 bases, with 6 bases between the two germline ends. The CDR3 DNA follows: TGTGCCAGCAGCTTGGGGGGAGCGAACACCGGGGAGCTGTTTTTT. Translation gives CASSLGGANTGELFF.

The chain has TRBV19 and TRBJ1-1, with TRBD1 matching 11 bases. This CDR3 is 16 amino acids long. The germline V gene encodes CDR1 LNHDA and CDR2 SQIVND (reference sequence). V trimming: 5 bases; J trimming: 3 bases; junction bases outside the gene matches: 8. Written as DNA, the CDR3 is TGTGCCAGTAGTCTGCCCGTGGGACAGGGGGACACTGAAGCTTTCTTT. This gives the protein CASSLPVGQGDTEAFF.

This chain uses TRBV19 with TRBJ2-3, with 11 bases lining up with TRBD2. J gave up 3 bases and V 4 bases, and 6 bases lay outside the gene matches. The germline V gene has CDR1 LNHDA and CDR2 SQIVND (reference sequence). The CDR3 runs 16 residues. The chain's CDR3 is CASSTLAGDWTDTQYF. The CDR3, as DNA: TGTGCCAGTAGTACACTAGCGGGAGACTGGACAGATACGCAGTATTTT.

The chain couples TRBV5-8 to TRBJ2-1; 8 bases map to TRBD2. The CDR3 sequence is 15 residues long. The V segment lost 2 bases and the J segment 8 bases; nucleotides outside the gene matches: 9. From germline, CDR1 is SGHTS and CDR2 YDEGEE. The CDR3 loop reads CASSFGGGEGYEQFF. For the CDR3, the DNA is TGTGCCAGCAGCTTCGGGGGGGGTGAAGGGTATGAGCAGTTCTTC.

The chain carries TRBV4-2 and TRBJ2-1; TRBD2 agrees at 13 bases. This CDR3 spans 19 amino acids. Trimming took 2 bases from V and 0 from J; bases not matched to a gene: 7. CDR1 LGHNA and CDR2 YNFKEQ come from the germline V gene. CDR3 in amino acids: CASSQLGTSGVSSYNEQFF. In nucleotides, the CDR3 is TGTGCCAGCAGCCAACTTGGGACTAGCGGGGTGAGCTCCTACAATGAGCAGTTCTTC.

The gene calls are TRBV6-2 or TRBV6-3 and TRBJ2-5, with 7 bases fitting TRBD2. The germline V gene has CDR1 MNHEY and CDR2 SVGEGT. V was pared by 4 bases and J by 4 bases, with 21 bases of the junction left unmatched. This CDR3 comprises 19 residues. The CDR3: CASSFLRTAGGSRSETQYF. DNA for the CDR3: TGTGCCAGCAGTTTCCTAAGGACGGCAGGCGGGAGTCGGTCAGAGACCCAGTACTTC.

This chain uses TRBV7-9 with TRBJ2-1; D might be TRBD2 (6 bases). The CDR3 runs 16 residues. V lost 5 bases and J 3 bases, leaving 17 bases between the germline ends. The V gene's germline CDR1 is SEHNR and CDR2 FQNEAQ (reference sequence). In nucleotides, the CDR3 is TGTGCCAGCAGCCCCTTGGGGGGAGAAGGCTACAATGAGCAGTTCTTC. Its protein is CASSPLGGEGYNEQFF.

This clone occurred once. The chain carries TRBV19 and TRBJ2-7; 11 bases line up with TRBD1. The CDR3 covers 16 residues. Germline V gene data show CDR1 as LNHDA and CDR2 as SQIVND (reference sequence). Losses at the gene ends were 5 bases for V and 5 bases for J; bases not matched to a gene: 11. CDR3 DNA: TGTGCCAGTAGTCCCTTCTTGGGGACAGGGGGTAACGAGCAGTACTTC. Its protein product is CASSPFLGTGGNEQYF.

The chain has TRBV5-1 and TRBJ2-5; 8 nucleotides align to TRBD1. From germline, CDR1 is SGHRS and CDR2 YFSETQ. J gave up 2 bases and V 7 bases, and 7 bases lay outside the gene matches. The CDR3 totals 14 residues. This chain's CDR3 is CASGPGQAQETQYF. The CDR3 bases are TGCGCCAGCGGACCGGGACAGGCGCAAGAGACCCAGTACTTC.

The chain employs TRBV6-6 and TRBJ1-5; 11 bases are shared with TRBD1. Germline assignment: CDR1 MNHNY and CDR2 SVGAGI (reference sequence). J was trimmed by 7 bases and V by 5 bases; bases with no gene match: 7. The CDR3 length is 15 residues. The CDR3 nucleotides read TGTGCCAGCAGTAAAATGGGACAGGGGGTACAGCCCCAGCATTTT. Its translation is CASSKMGQGVQPQHF.

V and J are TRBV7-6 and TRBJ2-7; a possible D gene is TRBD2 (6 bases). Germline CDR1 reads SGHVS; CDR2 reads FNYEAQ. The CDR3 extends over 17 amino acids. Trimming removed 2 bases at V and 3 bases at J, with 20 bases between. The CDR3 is CASSLLPAEGGLYEQYF. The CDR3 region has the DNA TGTGCCAGCAGCTTACTCCCAGCTGAGGGAGGTCTCTACGAGCAGTACTTC.

CDR3 loop: CASSQEIASVSSYNEQFF. In nucleotides, the CDR3 is TGCGCCAGCAGCCAAGAGATAGCTAGCGTGAGCTCCTACAATGAGCAGTTCTTC. The V call is TRBV4-3, the J call TRBJ2-1, with a tentative D call TRBD2 (6 bases). The V gene lost 0 bases and the J gene lost 0 bases, with 15 bases spanning the gap. CDR1 is LGHNA, CDR2 YSLEER, per germline. The CDR3 is 18 residues long.

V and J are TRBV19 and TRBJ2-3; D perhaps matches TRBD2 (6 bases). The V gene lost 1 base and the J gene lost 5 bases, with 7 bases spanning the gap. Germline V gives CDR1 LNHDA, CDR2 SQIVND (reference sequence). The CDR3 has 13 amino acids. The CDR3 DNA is TGTGCCAGTAGTATAGGGGGAGGAGATACGCAGTATTTT. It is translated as CASSIGGGDTQYF. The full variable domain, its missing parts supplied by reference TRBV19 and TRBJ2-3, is DGGITQSPKYLFRKEGQNVTLSCEQNLNHDAMYWYRQDPGQGLRLIYYSQIVNDFQKGDIAEGYSVSREKKESFPLTVTSAQKNPTAFYLCASSIGGGDTQYFGPGTRLTVL.

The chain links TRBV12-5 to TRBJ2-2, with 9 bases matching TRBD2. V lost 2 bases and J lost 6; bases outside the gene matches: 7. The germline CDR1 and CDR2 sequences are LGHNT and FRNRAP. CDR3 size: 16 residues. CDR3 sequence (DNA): TGTGCTAGTGGTTTGTTAGCGGGAGTAGGATCCGGGGAGCTGTTTTTT. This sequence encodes CASGLLAGVGSGELFF.

The CDR3 is CASSLDFTGELFF. In DNA form, the CDR3 reads TGTGCCAGCAGCCTGGACTTTACCGGGGAGCTGTTTTTT. The gene calls are TRBV14 and TRBJ2-2; maybe TRBD2 (5 bases). The CDR3 loop spans 13 amino acids. V gave up 4 bases and J gave up 5 bases, with 8 bases separating them. CDR1 and CDR2 (germline): SGHDN, FVKESK.

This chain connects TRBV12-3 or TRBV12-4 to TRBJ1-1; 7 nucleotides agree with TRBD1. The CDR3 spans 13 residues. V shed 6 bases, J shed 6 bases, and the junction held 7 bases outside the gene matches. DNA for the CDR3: TGTGCCAGCAGACCGGGACAGTGGGCTGAAGCTTTCTTT. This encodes CASRPGQWAEAFF.

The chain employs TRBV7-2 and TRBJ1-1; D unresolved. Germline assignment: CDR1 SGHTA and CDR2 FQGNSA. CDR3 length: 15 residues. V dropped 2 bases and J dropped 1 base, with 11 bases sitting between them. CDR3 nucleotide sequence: TGTGCCAGCAGCTTAAGTCCCGGCGGGAACACTGAAGCTTTCTTT. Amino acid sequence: CASSLSPGGNTEAFF.

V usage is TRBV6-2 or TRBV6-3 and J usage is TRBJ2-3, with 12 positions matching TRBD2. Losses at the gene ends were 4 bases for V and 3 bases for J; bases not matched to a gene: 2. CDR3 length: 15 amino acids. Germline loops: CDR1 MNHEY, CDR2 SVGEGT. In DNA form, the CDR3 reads TGTGCCAGCAGTTCCGGGACTAGCGGGACAGATACGCAGTATTTT. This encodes CASSSGTSGTDTQYF.

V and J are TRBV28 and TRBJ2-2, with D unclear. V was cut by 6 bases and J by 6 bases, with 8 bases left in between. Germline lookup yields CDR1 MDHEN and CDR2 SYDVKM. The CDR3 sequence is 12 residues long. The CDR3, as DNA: TGTGCCAGCAGCCCGGTGGCCGGGGAGCTGTTTTTT. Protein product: CASSPVAGELFF.

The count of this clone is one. This CDR3 reads CASSMGTSGRAYNSLEQYF. The CDR3 DNA reads as TGTGCCAGCAGCATGGGGACTAGCGGGAGGGCCTACAACTCGCTCGAGCAGTACTTC. The chain recombines TRBV5-4 with TRBJ2-7; 16 bases fit TRBD2. This CDR3 is built from 19 residues. Germline V gene sequence: CDR1 SGHNT, CDR2 YYREEE (reference sequence). V lost 4 bases to trimming and J lost 6 bases; unmatched junction nucleotides: 16.

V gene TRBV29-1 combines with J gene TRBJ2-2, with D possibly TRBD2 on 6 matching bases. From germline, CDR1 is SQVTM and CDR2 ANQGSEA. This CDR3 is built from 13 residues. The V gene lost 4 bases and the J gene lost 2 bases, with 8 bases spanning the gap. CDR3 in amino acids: CSVVGGNTGELFF. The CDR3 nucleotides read TGCAGCGTTGTCGGGGGAAACACCGGGGAGCTGTTTTTT.

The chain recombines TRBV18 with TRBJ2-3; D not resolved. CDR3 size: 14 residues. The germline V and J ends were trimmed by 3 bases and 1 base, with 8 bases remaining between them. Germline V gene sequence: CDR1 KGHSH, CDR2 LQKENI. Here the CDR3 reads CASSPLVGTDTQYF. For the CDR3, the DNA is TGTGCCAGCTCACCTTTAGTTGGCACAGATACGCAGTATTTT.

CDR3 nucleotide sequence: TGTGCCAGCAGCCGATTGGCGACAGGGGACAAAAGAGAAGCTTTCTTT. Its translation: CASSRLATGDKREAFF. J is TRBJ1-1 and V is TRBV7-3, with 8 positions matching TRBD1. CDR3 length: 16 residues. CDR1 and CDR2 from the germline V gene are SGHTA and FQGTGA. V shed 5 bases, J shed 8 bases, and the junction held 16 bases outside the gene matches. Drawing the rest from reference TRBV7-3 and TRBJ1-1, the complete variable domain is GAGVSQTPSNKVTEKGKYVELRCDPISGHTALYWYRQSLGQGPEFLIYFQGTGAADDSGLPNDRFFAVRPEGSVSTLKIQRTERGDSAVYLCASSRLATGDKREAFFGQGTRLTVV.

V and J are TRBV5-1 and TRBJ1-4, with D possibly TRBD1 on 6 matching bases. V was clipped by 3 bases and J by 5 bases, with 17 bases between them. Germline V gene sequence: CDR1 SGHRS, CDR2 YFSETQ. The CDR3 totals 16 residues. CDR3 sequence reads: CASSSQGARLNEKLFF. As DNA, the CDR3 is TGCGCCAGCAGCTCACAGGGAGCCCGCTTGAATGAAAAACTGTTTTTT.

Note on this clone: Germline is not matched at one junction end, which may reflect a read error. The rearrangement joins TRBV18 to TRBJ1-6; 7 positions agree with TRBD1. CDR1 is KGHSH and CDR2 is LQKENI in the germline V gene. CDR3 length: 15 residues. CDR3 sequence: CASSPRGTDNSPLHF. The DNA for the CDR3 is TGTGCCAGCTCGCCACGTGGGACAGATAATTCACCCCTCCACTTT.